This T cell receptor (beta chain) was captured in a study of T cells in Graves' hyperthyroidism and ophthalmopathy. The V and J ends lost 7 bases and 3 bases respectively, with 12 bases between them. The CDR3 has 13 residues. Germline V lookup: CDR1 MNHNS, CDR2 SASEGT. TCR beta CDR3 regions were amplified from RNA. The HTBI primer set was used in a first-round RT-PCR of the TCR CDR3. One entry per CDR3 protein, called by TCRdb with MiXCR from the multiplex PCR reads. The data show under 450,000 distinct CDR3 sequences, 17% seen once. Patients aged 18 to 65 had newly diagnosed hyperthyroidism that had lasted under 2 months.

The receptor comes from a woman aged 25-40 years with Graves' hyperthyroidism that later progressed to Graves' ophthalmopathy. The gene calls are TRBV6-1 and TRBJ1-2; D gene ambiguous. Material: blood. CDR3 protein: CASTEGSDYGYTF. The DNA for the CDR3 is TGTGCCAGCACGGAGGGATCGGACTATGGCTACACCTTC.